The rows below give T cell receptor beta chains drawn from one sample of a study of human T cells and chemical hapten exposure. TCRdb reprocessed the RACE reads with MiXCR, giving one entry per CDR3 protein. The table shows about 160,000 distinct CDR3 sequences, with about 30% occurring only once. Specimen: whole blood, collected in connection with sensitization to the hapten diphenylcyclopropenone (DPC). The origin of the receptors is a woman aged 18-29 years with alopecia areata. Some clones in this sample may be carry-over from other donors' samples. CDR3s leave out the opening cysteine and the closing phenylalanine or tryptophan.

ASSRRGARGDTQY,TRBV3-1
ASSQGLRSNQPQH,TRBV5-8
ASSFEAGQF,TRBV7-2
ASGELRGEPQH,TRBV6-2/TRBV6-3
ASSFRDYFYEQY,TRBV7-2
ASRRTGGGVPYGYT,TRBV12-3/TRBV12-4
SAVYGTPLFYEQY,TRBV20-1
ASTTTVGETQY,TRBV12-3/TRBV12-4
ASRPPGQLYGYT,TRBV27
ASSLPGDYGYT,TRBV7-9